This T cell receptor (beta chain) came from a study of response to subunit inactivated influenza vaccine. General study findings and limits: Authors suggested each seasonal influenza vaccination recruits few new T cells.

CDR3 length equals 15 residues. Trimming at V came to 6 bases and at J to 5 bases, leaving 10 bases not matched to a gene. One entry per CDR3 protein results from TCRdb running MiXCR on the RT-PCR reads. The repertoire holds approximately 310,000 distinct CDR3 sequences, with 21% as singletons. As regards this clonotype: The antigen remains unidentified.

The chain uses TRBV12-3 or TRBV12-4 and TRBJ2-1; 7 bases fit TRBD2. Here the sequenced sample was PBMCs from blood, taken about 20 months after vaccination. This TCR was sampled from a man aged 45 to 70 who received an inactivated influenza vaccine. The CDR3 DNA reads as TGTGCCAGCAGGTCCCGGGGAGGGGTGAACAATGAGCAGTTCTTC. Translation gives CASRSRGGVNNEQFF.